These 9 T cell receptor beta chains originate from one sample sequenced in a study of beta chain features in type 1 diabetes. Sequencing targeted expressed TCRB transcripts, as all isolated RNA had been reverse transcribed. The repertoire was sequenced with immunoSEQ multiplex PCR; TCRdb's copy has only in-frame clones and lacks some. Of 150,000 to 200,000 clones in the sample, about 9.1% were seen once. The sample was central memory CD4+ T cells from blood. The source is a woman aged 18-30 years in good health.

This clone has a handful of counts. The chain uses TRBV18 and TRBJ1-1; 8 bases line up with TRBD1. The CDR3 extends over 14 amino acids. V shed 5 bases and J 1 base; nucleotides not matched to a gene: 3. CDR1 KGHSH and CDR2 LQKENI come from the germline V gene. The CDR3 DNA follows: TGTGCCAGCTCATTCGGGACAGGGAACACTGAAGCTTTCTTT. Its translation: CASSFGTGNTEAFF.

V and J are TRBV30 and TRBJ2-1, with 9 bases fitting TRBD1. The CDR3 runs 14 residues. Germline V gene sequence: CDR1 GTSNPN, CDR2 SVGIG (reference sequence). V lost 7 bases to trimming and J lost 10 bases; unmatched junction nucleotides: 14. The CDR3 DNA is TGTGCCTTCCAGACGGGACAGGGAAAACACGAGCAGTTCTTC. Amino acid sequence: CAFQTGQGKHEQFF.

This clone was observed a handful of times. The J gene is TRBJ1-5, the V gene TRBV7-2; D is perhaps TRBD1 (5 bases). This CDR3 is built from 15 residues. V was pared by 6 bases and J by 6 bases, with 18 bases between. CDR1 and CDR2 (germline): SGHTA, FQGNSA. The CDR3 loop reads CASSYQGSSGQPQHF. CDR3 in DNA: TGTGCCAGCAGTTACCAGGGATCTAGCGGTCAGCCCCAGCATTTT.

The V call is TRBV18, the J call TRBJ1-1; D gene ambiguous. Germline V gene lookup returns CDR1 KGHSH and CDR2 LQKENI. The CDR3 runs 15 residues. Trimming took 2 bases from V and 1 from J, leaving 11 bases between them. The CDR3 DNA reads as TGTGCCAGCTCACCATTTGACACACCGAACACTGAAGCTTTCTTT. As protein: CASSPFDTPNTEAFF.

This clone has just a few counts. V gene TRBV7-6 combines with J gene TRBJ2-6, with 7 bases fitting TRBD1. This CDR3 contains 18 residues. The germline gives CDR1 SGHVS, CDR2 FNYEAQ. V lost 1 base, J lost 1 base, and 7 bases stayed unmatched. Here the CDR3 DNA reads TGTGCCAGCAGCTTAGAGGGGGCAGGGCGGTCTGGGGCCAACGTCCTGACTTTC. It encodes CASSLEGAGRSGANVLTF.

The V call is TRBV27, the J call TRBJ2-3, with 9 bases that match TRBD1. Germline V gives CDR1 MNHEY, CDR2 SMNVEV (reference sequence). The CDR3 is 15 residues long. V dropped 5 bases and J dropped 4; count of bases not matched to a gene: 7. The CDR3 loop is CASSRGRTGADTQYF. The CDR3 region has the DNA TGTGCCAGCAGTCGAGGAAGGACAGGGGCAGATACGCAGTATTTT.

This chain connects TRBV4-2 to TRBJ2-1; 11 nucleotides line up with TRBD2. CDR3 length: 18 amino acids. Germline-derived CDR1 and CDR2 are LGHNA and YNFKEQ. V was pared by 0 bases and J by 6 bases, with 10 bases of the junction left unmatched. The CDR3 coding sequence is TGTGCCAGCAGCCAAGATAGAAAAAGACTAGCGGGAACCAATGAGCAGTTCTTC. Its translation: CASSQDRKRLAGTNEQFF.

The chain employs TRBV7-2 and TRBJ2-3, with TRBD1 matching 8 bases. CDR1 is SGHTA and CDR2 is FQGNSA in the germline V gene. The CDR3 covers 16 residues. The junction had 11 bases not matched to a gene; V was cut back by 5 bases and J by 4 bases. Written as DNA, the CDR3 is TGTGCCAGCAGCCCCGGACAGGGTGGGAGGTCAGATACGCAGTATTTT. Protein product: CASSPGQGGRSDTQYF. The whole variable domain, remainder taken from reference TRBV7-2 and TRBJ2-3, is GAGVSQSPSNKVTEKGKDVELRCDPISGHTALYWYRQSLGQGLEFLIYFQGNSAPDKSGLPSDRFSAERTGGSVSTLTIQRTQQEDSAVYLCASSPGQGGRSDTQYFGPGTRLTVL.

The chain is built from TRBV6-5 and TRBJ2-3; 9 bases agree with TRBD1. This CDR3 has 14 amino acids. Germline CDR1 and CDR2: MNHEY and SVGAGI. With 7 bases clipped from V and 4 bases from J, the junction kept 6 bases outside the gene matches. The DNA for the CDR3 is TGTGCCAGCACCCAGACAGGGGGTCCAGATACGCAGTATTTT. As protein: CASTQTGGPDTQYF.